This record looks at one T cell receptor beta chain sequence and its context. The data were obtained in a study of OX40 agonist ivuxolimab in advanced cancers. Looking at the study overall: Head and neck, renal cell, melanoma or hepatocellular carcinoma were the cancers that dose-escalation patients had. Of the patients, three showed partial responses, one with hepatocellular carcinoma and two with cutaneous melanoma.

Looked up from germline, CDR1 is SGHKS and CDR2 is YYEKEE (reference sequence). V was pared by 5 bases and J by 5 bases, with 5 bases of the junction left unmatched. The CDR3 length is 13 residues. Sequencing was performed with immunoSEQ multiplex PCR; in TCRdb, only in-frame clones are kept and a portion is missing. The profile covers 100,000 to 140,000 clones, with 75% to 95% appearing a single time and approximately 1.2% taken by the ten largest. The sequenced sample was CD4+ or CD8+ T cells sorted from blood, obtained in a trial of the OX40 agonist ivuxolimab. This chain joins TRBV5-5 and TRBJ2-7; 9 nucleotides agree with TRBD1. The receptor's source is an adult with an advanced solid tumor such as melanoma, head and neck, liver or kidney cancer. The CDR3 protein is CASRKQGADEQYF. The DNA for the CDR3 is TGTGCCAGCAGAAAACAGGGGGCGGACGAGCAGTACTTC.